This is a list of T cell receptor beta chains from one sample in a study of blood T cell repertoires in COVID-19. The repertoire was sequenced with immunoSEQ multiplex PCR; TCRdb's copy has only in-frame clones and lacks some. The sample has some 95,000 clones, about 80% seen once. Sequenced sample: peripheral blood. These receptors all come from a man between 65 and 85 years old with acute or convalescent COVID-19. CDR3s include the opening cysteine and the closing phenylalanine or tryptophan. Each record gives: clone size, J gene, D gene, V gene, CDR3 DNA, CDR3 protein. The D gene is left open where the match is weak. The size field is filled for only some rows; it gives once, few, many or a size class.

clone size: .; J gene: TRBJ2-3; D gene: TRBD1; V gene: TRBV6-6; CDR3 DNA: TGTGCCAGCAGTTATTCGACAGGGGGCCCAGATACGCAGTATTTT; CDR3 protein: CASSYSTGGPDTQYF
clone size: .; J gene: TRBJ1-2; D gene: .; V gene: TRBV5-1; CDR3 DNA: TGCGCCAGCAGCCCTGGGCACCAAGCTAACTATGGCTACACCTTC; CDR3 protein: CASSPGHQANYGYTF
clone size: .; J gene: TRBJ1-2; D gene: .; V gene: TRBV7-9; CDR3 DNA: TGTGCCAGCAGCACTACGCTTCCCCGGGACTATGGCTACACCTTC; CDR3 protein: CASSTTLPRDYGYTF
clone size: .; J gene: TRBJ2-5; D gene: TRBD1; V gene: TRBV9; CDR3 DNA: TGTGCCAGCAGCGAGGGACAGGGGAAGGAGACCCAGTACTTC; CDR3 protein: CASSEGQGKETQYF
clone size: few; J gene: TRBJ1-4; D gene: .; V gene: TRBV4-2; CDR3 DNA: TGTGCCAGCAGCCAAGATTTGGCCGGGGAGGAAACTAATGAAAAACTGTTTTTT; CDR3 protein: CASSQDLAGEETNEKLFF
clone size: .; J gene: TRBJ1-1; D gene: .; V gene: TRBV24-1; CDR3 DNA: TGTGCCACCAGTAGAGGGACTGAAGCTTTCTTT; CDR3 protein: CATSRGTEAFF
clone size: .; J gene: TRBJ2-3; D gene: TRBD2; V gene: TRBV7-8; CDR3 DNA: TGTGCCAGCAGAACAGCACTACCGGGACTAGCGGGGGGTGAAGATACGCAGTATTTT; CDR3 protein: CASRTALPGLAGGEDTQYF
clone size: .; J gene: TRBJ1-2; D gene: TRBD1; V gene: TRBV7-2; CDR3 DNA: TGTGCCAGCAGCATAAGGACAGGGCAGGGCTACACCTTC; CDR3 protein: CASSIRTGQGYTF
clone size: .; J gene: TRBJ2-2; D gene: .; V gene: TRBV19; CDR3 DNA: TGTGCCAGTAGTATGAACGTGGGAGTTGCGGCCGGGGAGCTGTTTTTT; CDR3 protein: CASSMNVGVAAGELFF
clone size: .; J gene: TRBJ2-6; D gene: .; V gene: TRBV19; CDR3 DNA: TGTGCCAGTAGTAAGGAGACAGGACCCTTCCGCTCTGGGGCCAACGTCCTGACTTTC; CDR3 protein: CASSKETGPFRSGANVLTF
clone size: .; J gene: TRBJ1-2; D gene: TRBD1; V gene: TRBV4-1; CDR3 DNA: TGCGCCAGCAGCCGGAATCCCCCGGGACAGGGAAAAGATGGCTACACCTTC; CDR3 protein: CASSRNPPGQGKDGYTF
clone size: once; J gene: TRBJ2-1; D gene: .; V gene: TRBV20-1; CDR3 DNA: TGCAGTGCTAGTGACCCCCTACGTTCCCGCAATGAGCAGTTCTTC; CDR3 protein: CSASDPLRSRNEQFF
clone size: .; J gene: TRBJ1-2; D gene: .; V gene: TRBV24-1; CDR3 DNA: TGTGCCACCAGTGCCTGGGGCTCTGATGGCTACACCTTC; CDR3 protein: CATSAWGSDGYTF
clone size: .; J gene: TRBJ1-3; D gene: .; V gene: TRBV6-5; CDR3 DNA: TGTGCCAGCAGTTACTCTGCAGGGCATGGAAACACCATATATTTT; CDR3 protein: CASSYSAGHGNTIYF
clone size: .; J gene: TRBJ1-5; D gene: TRBD1; V gene: TRBV7-8; CDR3 DNA: TGTGCCAGCAGCTTAGGTGAGGACAGGGGATTCAATCAGCCCCAGCATTTT; CDR3 protein: CASSLGEDRGFNQPQHF
clone size: .; J gene: TRBJ1-5; D gene: .; V gene: TRBV19; CDR3 DNA: TGTGCCAGTAGCCTAAGCGTCTTGAGTCAGCCCCAGCATTTT; CDR3 protein: CASSLSVLSQPQHF
clone size: few; J gene: TRBJ1-2; D gene: .; V gene: TRBV5-4; CDR3 DNA: TGTGCCAGCAGCTCCGTCCGCGGTGAACAGGGAGACTATGGCTACACCTTC; CDR3 protein: CASSSVRGEQGDYGYTF
clone size: .; J gene: TRBJ2-1; D gene: TRBD1; V gene: TRBV9; CDR3 DNA: TGTGCCAGCAGCAGCCTCAGGGGGCGAGATGAGCAGTTCTTC; CDR3 protein: CASSSLRGRDEQFF
clone size: .; J gene: TRBJ2-3; D gene: .; V gene: TRBV7-2; CDR3 DNA: TGTGCCAGCAGCTTGGGGAGGTCGCCAGATACGCAGTATTTT; CDR3 protein: CASSLGRSPDTQYF
clone size: few; J gene: TRBJ1-2; D gene: .; V gene: TRBV12-3/TRBV12-4; CDR3 DNA: TGTGCCAGCAGTTCTGGACAGCGTGGCTACACCTTC; CDR3 protein: CASSSGQRGYTF
clone size: .; J gene: TRBJ1-1; D gene: TRBD1; V gene: TRBV30; CDR3 DNA: TGTGCCTGGAGTGTCCTCAGGGGGACGGCTTTCTTT; CDR3 protein: CAWSVLRGTAFF
clone size: few; J gene: TRBJ1-5; D gene: TRBD1; V gene: TRBV19; CDR3 DNA: TGTGCCAGTGGGGACAGTAGCAATCAGCCCCAGCATTTT; CDR3 protein: CASGDSSNQPQHF